Below, one T cell receptor (beta chain) is given with its context. Its antigen remains unknown. Other DNA sequences in the sample encode the same CDR3. The data derive from a study of T cell responses to AZD1222 COVID-19 vaccine. Broader study findings: Spike-wide coverage was observed for vaccine-associated CD4 TCRs, with dominant responses at 160-218 and 743-854.

This CDR3 has 14 residues. V was trimmed by 2 bases and J by 1 base, leaving 6 bases between them. Germline CDR1 is MNHEY and CDR2 is SVGAGI. The assay was immunoSEQ multiplex PCR, and TCRdb's table has in-frame clones only and misses some. The top ten clones hold about 9.4% of a sample with fewer than 200,000 clones, 85% to 95% of them seen once. This sequence originates from an adult in good health. Sequenced material: peripheral blood, taken on day 0 of AZD1222 vaccination. This chain uses TRBV6-5 with TRBJ1-3; D gene uncertain. The CDR3 region has the DNA TGTGCCAGCAGTTACCGGGGTTCTGGAAACACCATATATTTT. It encodes CASSYRGSGNTIYF.